Following are 22 T cell receptor beta chains from one sample sequenced in a study of blood T cell repertoires in COVID-19. Measured with immunoSEQ multiplex PCR; TCRdb has only the in-frame clones, and not every one. The sample includes a few hundred thousand clones, 70% to 90% of them seen just once. The sample was PBMCs or T cells enriched from blood (not recorded which). These receptors came from a woman aged 25 to 39 who had recovered from COVID-19.

V is TRBV11-2 and J is TRBJ1-5; D remains unclear. The V gene's germline CDR1 is SGHAT and CDR2 FQNNGV. The CDR3 is 14 residues long. Trimming removed 1 base at V and 4 bases at J, with 8 bases between. In DNA form, the CDR3 reads TGTGCCAGCAGCTTAGTCCCCAGGAATCAGCCCCAGCATTTT. Its translation is CASSLVPRNQPQHF.

The chain recombines TRBV3-1 (or the pseudogene TRBV3-2) with TRBJ1-4; maybe TRBD1 (5 bases). CDR1 LGHDT and CDR2 YNNKEL come from the germline V gene (reference sequence). Trimming pared 1 base from V and 6 bases from J, leaving 9 bases between. This CDR3 contains 14 residues. DNA for the CDR3: TGTGCCAGCAGCCAAGGTGCAGGGTATGAAAAACTGTTTTTT. This codes for CASSQGAGYEKLFF.

Regarding this clone: Compared with germline, one end of the junction differs, possibly owing to a read error. This chain uses TRBV5-4 with TRBJ1-3, with D hard to call. This CDR3 spans 13 amino acids. Germline lookup yields CDR1 SGHNT and CDR2 YYREEE (reference sequence). The CDR3 DNA is TGTGCCAGCAGCTTGAATGCTGGCAACACCATATATTTT. This sequence encodes CASSLNAGNTIYF. Drawing the rest from reference TRBV5-4 and TRBJ1-3, the complete variable domain is ETGVTQSPTHLIKTRGQQVTLRCSSQSGHNTVSWYQQALGQGPQFIFQYYREEENGRGNFPPRFSGLQFPNYSSELNVNALELDDSALYLCASSLNAGNTIYFGEGSWLTVV.

The chain employs TRBV15 and TRBJ2-2, with 7 bases identical to TRBD1. V shed 4 bases and J 4 bases; nucleotides not matched to a gene: 9. Per the germline V gene, CDR1 is LNHNV and CDR2 is YYDKDF (reference sequence). This CDR3 comprises 16 residues. CDR3 residues: CATSNRDRATTGELFF. The CDR3 DNA reads TGTGCCACCAGCAACCGAGACAGGGCGACCACCGGGGAGCTGTTTTTT.

V usage is TRBV5-4 and J usage is TRBJ2-3; 11 bases are shared with TRBD2. The germline V gene encodes CDR1 SGHNT and CDR2 YYREEE (reference sequence). This CDR3 has 15 amino acids. V lost 4 bases to trimming and J lost 4 bases; unmatched junction nucleotides: 5. CDR3 region: CASSNLAGGADTQYF. CDR3 coding DNA: TGTGCCAGCAGCAACCTAGCGGGGGGTGCAGATACGCAGTATTTT.

The gene calls are TRBV19 and TRBJ1-2; 9 bases agree with TRBD1. The CDR3 is 18 residues long. The germline V gene has CDR1 LNHDA and CDR2 SQIVND (reference sequence). J gave up 2 bases and V 7 bases, and 17 bases lay outside the gene matches. CDR3 loop: CASTYGSRPGTGNYGYTF. The CDR3 DNA reads as TGTGCCAGTACCTATGGGTCAAGACCCGGGACAGGGAACTATGGCTACACCTTC.

This chain connects TRBV5-1 to TRBJ2-7; possibly TRBD2 for D (6 bases). The V and J ends lost 0 bases and 1 base respectively, with 11 bases between them. The V gene's germline CDR1 is SGHRS and CDR2 YFSETQ. This CDR3 is built from 15 residues. The CDR3 spells CASSLVPGESYEQYF. DNA for the CDR3: TGCGCCAGCAGCTTGGTCCCGGGGGAATCCTACGAGCAGTACTTC.

This clone was detected only a few times. The chain recombines TRBV2 with TRBJ2-2; D remains unclear. The CDR3 consists of 14 residues. V was shortened by 4 bases and J by 4 bases, with 10 bases between the two germline ends. CDR1 and CDR2 (germline): SNHLY, FYNNEI. The DNA of the CDR3 is TGTGCCAGCAGTGTGCTAGATGGCACCGGGGAGCTGTTTTTT. Encoded protein: CASSVLDGTGELFF.

The V gene is TRBV10-3, the J gene TRBJ1-1, with D perhaps matching TRBD1 (6 bases). Trimming pared 1 base from V and 5 bases from J, leaving 11 bases between. Germline V gene sequence: CDR1 ENHRY, CDR2 SYGVKD. The CDR3 contains 14 residues. CDR3 coding DNA: TGTGCCATCAGTGAGTTACAGAGGGGGACTGAAGCTTTCTTT. Translating it yields CAISELQRGTEAFF.

The gene calls are TRBV3-1 (or the pseudogene TRBV3-2) and TRBJ1-2; TRBD1 matches at 9 bases. V was clipped by 5 bases and J by 6 bases; unmatched bases: 10. Looked up from germline, CDR1 is LGHDT and CDR2 is YNNKEL (reference sequence). This CDR3 spans 15 amino acids. CDR3 protein: CASSFHRDRDDGYTF. The DNA for the CDR3 is TGTGCCAGCAGCTTTCACCGGGACAGGGACGATGGCTACACCTTC.

The chain is built from TRBV28 and TRBJ1-5; 9 bases are shared with TRBD1. The germline CDR1 and CDR2 sequences are MDHEN and SYDVKM. Unmatched junction bases numbered 7, after V lost 11 bases and J lost 5 bases. This CDR3 region has 13 residues. The CDR3 sequence is CAGTRDRDQPQHF. DNA for the CDR3: TGTGCCGGAACCCGGGACAGGGATCAGCCCCAGCATTTT.

This clone has only a few counts. The chain is built from TRBV4-2 and TRBJ1-1, with unresolved D. This CDR3 contains 14 residues. Trimming took 0 bases from V and 5 from J, leaving 10 bases between them. CDR1 and CDR2 (germline): LGHNA, YNFKEQ. CDR3 sequence (DNA): TGTGCCAGCAGCCAAGATCGGTTACTGACTGAAGCTTTCTTT. It is translated as CASSQDRLLTEAFF.

J is TRBJ2-5 and V is TRBV18; 9 nucleotides match TRBD1. The J segment lost 5 bases and the V segment lost 1 base, leaving 5 bases of the junction unmatched. Germline CDR1 KGHSH, CDR2 LQKENI. The CDR3 contains 15 residues. CDR3 DNA: TGTGCCAGCTCACCACGACAGGGGGTCGGGGAGACCCAGTACTTC. Encoded protein: CASSPRQGVGETQYF.

The chain has TRBV11-2 and TRBJ1-2, with D unclear. The length of the CDR3 is 13 residues. Trimming removed 5 bases at V and 7 bases at J, with 14 bases between. Germline-derived CDR1 and CDR2 are SGHAT and FQNNGV. CDR3 sequence reads: CASSPDTGSGYTF. The DNA for the CDR3 is TGTGCCAGCAGCCCCGACACCGGCAGTGGCTACACCTTC.

The chain carries TRBV6-2 or TRBV6-3 and TRBJ1-5; tentatively, D is TRBD1 (6 bases). The V gene lost 0 bases and the J gene lost 8 bases, with 20 bases spanning the gap. This CDR3 has 17 amino acids. In germline, CDR1 is MNHEY, CDR2 SVGEGT. CDR3 nucleotide sequence: TGTGCCAGCAGTTACTCGGCGGGTGGGACACCGGGTGAGCCCCAGCATTTT. This gives the protein CASSYSAGGTPGEPQHF.

The V and J genes are TRBV4-3 and TRBJ1-3; D is unclear. CDR3 length equals 14 residues. Germline lookup yields CDR1 LGHNA and CDR2 YSLEER. V gave up 1 base and J gave up 2 bases, with 6 bases separating them. The CDR3 region is CASSQGQTGNTIYF. As DNA, the CDR3 is TGCGCCAGCAGCCAAGGGCAGACTGGAAACACCATATATTTT.

The chain combines TRBV25-1 with TRBJ1-5; D gene uncertain. Looked up from germline, CDR1 is MGHDK and CDR2 is SYGVNS. This CDR3 spans 14 amino acids. V dropped 6 bases and J dropped 3 bases, with 12 bases sitting between them. The CDR3 bases are TGTGCCAGCAGCCCGCCACTGGTCAATCAGCCCCAGCATTTT. It encodes CASSPPLVNQPQHF.

The gene calls are TRBV14 and TRBJ2-1, with D possibly TRBD1 on 7 matching bases. Trimming removed 4 bases from V and 2 bases from J, with 15 bases in between. This CDR3 is built from 16 residues. The germline gives CDR1 SGHDN, CDR2 FVKESK. CDR3 bases: TGTGCCAGCAGCCCGCTCGGAGGGGGCCCCTACAATGAGCAGTTCTTC. Translated, it gives CASSPLGGGPYNEQFF.

The CDR3 DNA sequence: TGTGCCTGGAGGGGACAGTCCGGTAACACTGAAGCTTTCTTT. Its protein product is CAWRGQSGNTEAFF. The J gene is TRBJ1-1, the V gene TRBV30; the match to TRBD1 covers 7 bases. The germline V gene encodes CDR1 GTSNPN and CDR2 SVGIG (reference sequence). V dropped 3 bases and J dropped 2; count of bases not matched to a gene: 6. The CDR3 length is 14 residues. Complete variable domain (other parts from reference TRBV30 and TRBJ1-1): SQTIHQWPATLVQPVGSPLSLECTVEGTSNPNLYWYRQAAGRGLQLLFYSVGIGQISSEVPQNLSASRPQDRQFILSSKKLLLSDSGFYLCAWRGQSGNTEAFFGQGTRLTVV.

The chain is built from TRBV18 and TRBJ2-7; 10 bases fit TRBD2. Trimming removed 3 bases from V and 2 bases from J; junction bases left unmatched: 1. CDR1 is KGHSH and CDR2 is LQKENI in the germline V gene. This CDR3 region has 14 residues. This CDR3 is CASSPSGGTYEQYF. The CDR3 DNA is TGTGCCAGCTCACCTAGCGGGGGGACCTACGAGCAGTACTTC. The variable domain in full, with the rest retrieved from reference TRBV18 and TRBJ2-7, is NAGVMQNPRHLVRRRGQEARLRCSPMKGHSHVYWYRQLPEEGLKFMVYLQKENIIDESGMPKERFSAEFPKEGPSILRIQQVVRGDSAAYFCASSPSGGTYEQYFGPGTRLTVT.

This chain joins TRBV30 and TRBJ1-4; tentative D call: TRBD1 (6 bases). This CDR3 contains 15 residues. Germline-derived CDR1 and CDR2 are GTSNPN and SVGIG (reference sequence). Trimming took off 3 bases at V and 5 bases at J, with 16 bases between the two ends. CDR3 protein: CAWRPTWTDNEKLFF. In DNA form, the CDR3 reads TGTGCCTGGAGGCCCACGTGGACAGACAATGAAAAACTGTTTTTT.

This clone was picked up one time. An end of the junction differs from the germline gene, which may be a read error. J is TRBJ1-2 and V is TRBV7-7; D is undetermined. Germline CDR1 SSHAT, CDR2 FNYEAQ (reference sequence). This CDR3 contains 15 residues. The chain's CDR3 is CASSLGQDGNYGYTF. CDR3 sequence (DNA): TGTGCTAGCAGCTTAGGGCAGGATGGGAACTATGGCTACACCTTC.